This T cell receptor (beta chain) stems from a study of T cells after yellow fever vaccination. Overall study results and limits: Most primary-vaccination clones reappeared after the booster (around 95% CD4, about 90% CD8). A minor fraction of clonotypes spanned both CD4 and CD8 compartments. Repertoires obtained by FACS sorting could include abundant clonotypes that entered as contaminants from the bulk population.

5'RACE template switching added a universal primer site and UMIs to TCR cDNA. From the 5' RACE reads, TCRdb called clonotypes with MiXCR, one entry per CDR3 protein. The sample comprises roughly 150,000 distinct CDR3 sequences, less than 9.5% of which are singletons, and roughly 0.71% rests with the top ten. This clonotype came up many times. The antigen is unknown. This CDR3 is built from 14 residues. Deletions cut 1 base from V and 5 bases from J, with 8 bases between. The germline gives CDR1 SEHNR, CDR2 FQNEAQ (reference sequence). This clonotype originated in a man aged 30 to 39 who received the YFV17D yellow fever vaccine. The V call is TRBV7-9, the J call TRBJ2-2, with unresolved D. Sequencing was performed on CD4+ T cells sorted from PBMCs, taken 5 days after the yellow fever booster vaccination. The CDR3 region is CASSLESWTGELFF. The CDR3 nucleotides read TGTGCCAGCAGCTTAGAGAGCTGGACCGGGGAGCTGTTTTTT.